This note documents a single TCR beta chain sequence. The antigen is undetermined. Template material for amplifying TCR beta CDR3 regions consisted of RNA transcripts. The HTBI primer set served for first-round RT-PCR of the TCR CDR3. Using its own MiXCR run on the multiplex PCR reads, TCRdb lists one record per CDR3 protein. This table has over 700,000 distinct CDR3 sequences, around a third appearing once. These data originate in a study of T cells in Graves' hyperthyroidism and ophthalmopathy. General observations from the study: Most clonotypes that expanded in the thyroid above 0.001 also showed up in blood.

Stability of Graves' hyperthyroidism was defined as absent ophthalmopathy progression within 18 months. Newly diagnosed hyperthyroidism patients aged 18 to 65 years had disease lasting under 2 months. The germline V gene has CDR1 LGHDT and CDR2 YNNKEL (reference sequence). V lost 3 bases, J lost 3 bases, and 15 bases lay in between. This CDR3 region has 16 residues. The sample consisted of blood. The TCR was taken from a woman in her thirties or forties with Graves' hyperthyroidism. V usage is TRBV3-1 and J usage is TRBJ1-5; D possibly corresponds to TRBD1 (5 bases). This CDR3 reads CASSHGDRLLNQPQHF. CDR3 nucleotide sequence: TGTGCCAGCAGCCACGGAGACAGACTACTCAATCAGCCCCAGCATTTT.